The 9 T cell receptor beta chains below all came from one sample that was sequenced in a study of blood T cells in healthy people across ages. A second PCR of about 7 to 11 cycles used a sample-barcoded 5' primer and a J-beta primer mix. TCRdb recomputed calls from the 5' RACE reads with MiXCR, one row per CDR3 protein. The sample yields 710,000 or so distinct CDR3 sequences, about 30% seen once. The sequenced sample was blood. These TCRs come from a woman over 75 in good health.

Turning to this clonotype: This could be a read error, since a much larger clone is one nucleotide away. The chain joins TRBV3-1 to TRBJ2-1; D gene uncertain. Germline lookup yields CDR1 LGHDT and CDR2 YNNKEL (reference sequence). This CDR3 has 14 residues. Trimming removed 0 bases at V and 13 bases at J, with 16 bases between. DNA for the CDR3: TGTGCCAGCAGCCAAGATTACGGTTCCGAGACCCAGTTCTTC. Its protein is CASSQDYGSETQFF.

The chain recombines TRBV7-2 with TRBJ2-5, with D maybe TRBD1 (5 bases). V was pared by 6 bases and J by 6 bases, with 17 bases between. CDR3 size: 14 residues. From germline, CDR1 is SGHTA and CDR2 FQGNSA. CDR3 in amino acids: CASSLSQGPKTQYF. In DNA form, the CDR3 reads TGTGCCAGCAGTCTTTCGCAGGGCCCAAAGACCCAGTACTTC.

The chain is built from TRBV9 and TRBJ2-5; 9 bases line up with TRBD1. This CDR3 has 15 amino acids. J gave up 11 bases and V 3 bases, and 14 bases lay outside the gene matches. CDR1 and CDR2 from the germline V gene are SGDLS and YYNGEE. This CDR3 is CASSAAGTGSDEQYF. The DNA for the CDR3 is TGTGCCAGCAGCGCTGCCGGGACAGGGTCGGATGAGCAGTACTTC.

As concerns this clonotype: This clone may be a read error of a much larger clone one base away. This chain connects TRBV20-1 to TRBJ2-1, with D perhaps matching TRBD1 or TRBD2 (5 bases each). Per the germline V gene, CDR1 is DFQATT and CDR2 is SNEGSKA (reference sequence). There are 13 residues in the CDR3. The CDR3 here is CSAPRGPSDERFF. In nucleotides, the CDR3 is TGCAGTGCTCCCCGGGGACCGAGCGATGAGCGGTTCTTC.

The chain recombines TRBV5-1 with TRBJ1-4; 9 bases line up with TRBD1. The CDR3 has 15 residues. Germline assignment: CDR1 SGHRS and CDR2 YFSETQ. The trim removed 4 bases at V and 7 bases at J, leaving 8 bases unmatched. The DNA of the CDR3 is TGCGCCAGCAGCGTGGTGACAGGGGGAATTGAAAAACTGTTTTTT. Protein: CASSVVTGGIEKLFF.

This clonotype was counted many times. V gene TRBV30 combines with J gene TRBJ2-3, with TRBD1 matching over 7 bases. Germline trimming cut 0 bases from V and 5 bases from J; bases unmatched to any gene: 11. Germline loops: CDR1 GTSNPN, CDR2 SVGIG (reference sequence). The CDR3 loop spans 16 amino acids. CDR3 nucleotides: TGTGCCTGGAGTGTACGGGGACAGTCCCTCCGAGATACGCAGTATTTT. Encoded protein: CAWSVRGQSLRDTQYF.

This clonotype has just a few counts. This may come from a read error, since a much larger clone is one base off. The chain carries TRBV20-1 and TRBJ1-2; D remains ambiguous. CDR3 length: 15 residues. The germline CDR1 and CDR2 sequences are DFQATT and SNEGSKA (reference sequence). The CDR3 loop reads CSAGDSSKAGGGYTF. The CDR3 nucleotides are TGCAGTGCTGGAGATTCTTCGAAGGCAGGCGGGGGCTACACCTTC.

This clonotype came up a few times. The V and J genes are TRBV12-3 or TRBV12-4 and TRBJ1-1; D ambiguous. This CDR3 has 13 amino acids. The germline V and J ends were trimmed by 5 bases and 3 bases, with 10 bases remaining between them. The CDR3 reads CASSGRRDTEAFF. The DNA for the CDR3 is TGTGCCAGCAGTGGGCGGAGGGACACTGAAGCTTTCTTT.

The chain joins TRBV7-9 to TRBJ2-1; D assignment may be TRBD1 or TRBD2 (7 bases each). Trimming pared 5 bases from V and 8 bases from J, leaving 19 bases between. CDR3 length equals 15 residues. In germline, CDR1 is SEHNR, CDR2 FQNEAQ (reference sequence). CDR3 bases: TGTGCCAGCAGCATTGCAGGGGGGGGGCTGGATGAGCAGTTCTTC. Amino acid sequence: CASSIAGGGLDEQFF. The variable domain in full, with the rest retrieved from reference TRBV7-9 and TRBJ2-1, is DTGVSQNPRHKITKRGQNVTFRCDPISEHNRLYWYRQTLGQGPEFLTYFQNEAQLEKSRLLSDRFSAERPKGSFSTLEIQRTEQGDSAMYLCASSIAGGGLDEQFFGPGTRLTVL.